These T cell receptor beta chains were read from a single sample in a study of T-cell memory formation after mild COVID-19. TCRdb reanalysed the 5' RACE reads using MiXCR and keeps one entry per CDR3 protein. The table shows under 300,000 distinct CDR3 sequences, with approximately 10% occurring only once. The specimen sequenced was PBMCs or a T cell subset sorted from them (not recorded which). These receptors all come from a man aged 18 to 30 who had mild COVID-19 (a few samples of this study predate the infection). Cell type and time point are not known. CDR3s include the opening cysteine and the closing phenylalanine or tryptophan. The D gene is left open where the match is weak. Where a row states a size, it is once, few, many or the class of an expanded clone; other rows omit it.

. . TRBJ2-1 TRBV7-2 TGTGCCAGCAGCTTACGGACTGTTAATGAGCAGTTCTTC CASSLRTVNEQFF
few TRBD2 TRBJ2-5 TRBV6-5 TGTGCCAGCAGTTACTTAGCGGGGCCTCAAGAGACCCAGTACTTC CASSYLAGPQETQYF
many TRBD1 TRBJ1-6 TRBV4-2 TGTGCCAGCAGCCAGGTACGGGTTGGGACAGGCTATTCACCCCTCCACTTT CASSQVRVGTGYSPLHF
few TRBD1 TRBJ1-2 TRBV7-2 TGTGCCAGCAGCTCCTTCGGTGGGGGACAGGGCTATGGCTACACCTTC CASSSFGGGQGYGYTF
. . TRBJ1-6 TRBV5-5 TGTGCCAGCAGCTGGCGATATACAGGAGAAAATTCACCCCTCCACTTT CASSWRYTGENSPLHF
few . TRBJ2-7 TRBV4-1 TGCGCCAGCAGCCAAGGGCGCGACTACGAGCAGTACTTC CASSQGRDYEQYF
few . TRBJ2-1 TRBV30 TGTGCCTGGGGAAGCGGCTACTACAATGAGCAGTTCTTC CAWGSGYYNEQFF
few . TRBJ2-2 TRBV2 TGTGCCAGCAGTGACCCCGGATCGAGCCCCGGGGAGCTGTTTTTT CASSDPGSSPGELFF
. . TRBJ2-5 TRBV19 TGTGCCAGTAGTAAGAGGCAGGGGCGGCTTCAAGAGACCCAGTACTTC CASSKRQGRLQETQYF
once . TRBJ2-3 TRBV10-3 TGTGCCAACCGGGACTCTAGCACAGATACGCAGTATTTT CANRDSSTDTQYF
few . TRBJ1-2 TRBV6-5 TGTGCCAGCCACGGAGCAGATTATGGCTACACCTTC CASHGADYGYTF
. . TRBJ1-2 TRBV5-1 TGCGCCAGCAGCTTGACCCGGGGGCGAGACTATGGCTACACCTTC CASSLTRGRDYGYTF
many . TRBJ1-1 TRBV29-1 TGCAGCGCCCTTATCCTCACTGAAGCTTTCTTT CSALILTEAFF
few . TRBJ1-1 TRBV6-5 TGTGCCAGCAGTTACTTCTCGGTAGGTGCGAACACTGAAGCTTTCTTT CASSYFSVGANTEAFF
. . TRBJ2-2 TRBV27 TGTGCCAGCGGGAGTGGGGGCTGGACCGGGGAGCTGTTTTTT CASGSGGWTGELFF
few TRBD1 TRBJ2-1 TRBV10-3 TGTGCCATCAGGGACAGGGGCCCATATGAGCAGTTCTTC CAIRDRGPYEQFF
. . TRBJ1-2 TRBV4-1 TGCGCCAGCAGCCAAACCGGGACTGACCTCTATGGCTACACCTTC CASSQTGTDLYGYTF
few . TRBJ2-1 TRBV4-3 TGCGCCAGCAGCCACGCGGGGACTGCGCGTCAGTTCTTC CASSHAGTARQFF
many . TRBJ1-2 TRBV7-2 TGTGCCAGCAGCTTAGGTAACAGAGTATTCTATGGCTACACCTTC CASSLGNRVFYGYTF
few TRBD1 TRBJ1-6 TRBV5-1 TGCGCCAGCAGCTTGGAACAGGGGGCGGGTTCACCCCTCCACTTT CASSLEQGAGSPLHF
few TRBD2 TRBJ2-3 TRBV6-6 TGTGCCAGCAGTTACTCCTCCTCTCTAGCGGGCGCAGATACGCAGTATTTT CASSYSSSLAGADTQYF
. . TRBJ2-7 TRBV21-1 TGTGCCAGCAGCAAAGCGGCCCCTCTTAACGACGAGCAGTACTTC CASSKAAPLNDEQYF
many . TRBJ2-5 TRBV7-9 TGTGCCAGCAGCTCAGGGCAAGAGACCCAGTACTTC CASSSGQETQYF
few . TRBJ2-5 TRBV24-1 TGTGCCACCTCGACGGGGGGCGGGGGCCCAGAGACCCAGTACTTC CATSTGGGGPETQYF
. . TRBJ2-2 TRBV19 TGTGCCAGTAGTATAGATCGGCAGGGGATTACGAACACCGGGGAGCTGTTTTTT CASSIDRQGITNTGELFF
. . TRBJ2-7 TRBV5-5 TGTGCCAGCCAACACAGGAACCTAGACGAGCAGTACTTC CASQHRNLDEQYF
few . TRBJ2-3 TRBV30 TGTGCCTGGGGAACGATGCCGGGGGCAGATACGCAGTATTTT CAWGTMPGADTQYF
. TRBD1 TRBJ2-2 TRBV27 TGTGCCAGCTCCGAACCGGACAGGGCGAACACCGGGGAGCTGTTTTTT CASSEPDRANTGELFF
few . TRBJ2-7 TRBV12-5 TGTGCTAGTGGTTTGAGTCCAGCCTACGAGCAGTACTTC CASGLSPAYEQYF
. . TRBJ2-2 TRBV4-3 TGCGCCAGCGGAACCCCAGTCGGGGGCGGGGAGCTGTTTTTT CASGTPVGGGELFF
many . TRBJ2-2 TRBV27 TGTGCCACCTCCTGGGGCGCCGGGGAGCTGTTTTTT CATSWGAGELFF
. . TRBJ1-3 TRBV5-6 TGTGCCAGCAGCTTGGTGGGTGATTCCGTGAACACCATATATTTT CASSLVGDSVNTIYF
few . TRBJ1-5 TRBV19 TGTGCCAGTAGTACCGGGACAAAAAATCAGCCCCAGCATTTT CASSTGTKNQPQHF
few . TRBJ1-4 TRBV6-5 TGTGCCAGCAGTTACCATGAGACCACTAATGAAAAACTGTTTTTT CASSYHETTNEKLFF
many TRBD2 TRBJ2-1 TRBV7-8 TGTGCCAGCAGCTTAGATAGCGGGCTTAGGGATGAGCAGTTCTTC CASSLDSGLRDEQFF
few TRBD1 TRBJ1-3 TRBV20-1 TGCAGTGCTAGAGGCCCGGGACAGGGAATGGGAAACACCATATATTTT CSARGPGQGMGNTIYF
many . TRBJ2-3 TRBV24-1 TGTGCCACCAGTGGAGGGGAGCACACAGATACGCAGTATTTT CATSGGEHTDTQYF
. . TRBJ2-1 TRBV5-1 TGCGCCAGCAGCCCGGGCCCCGGCTCCTACAATGAGCAGTTCTTC CASSPGPGSYNEQFF
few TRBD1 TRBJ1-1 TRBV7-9 TGTGCCAGCGCACTACAGGGGGCCAAGACGAACACTGAAGCTTTCTTT CASALQGAKTNTEAFF
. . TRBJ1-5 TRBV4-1 TGCGCCAGCAGCCAAGGGGACAGCAATCAGCCCCAGCATTTT CASSQGDSNQPQHF
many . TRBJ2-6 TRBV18 TGTGCCAGCTCACTCGACTGGGGGGCCAACGTCCTGACTTTC CASSLDWGANVLTF
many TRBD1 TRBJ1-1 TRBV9 TGTGCCAGCAGCGCCGGGACAGGGTCGAACACTGAAGCTTTCTTT CASSAGTGSNTEAFF
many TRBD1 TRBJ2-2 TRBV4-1 TGCGCCAGCAGCCTCCTCGGACAGGGATCGAACACCGGGGAGCTGTTTTTT CASSLLGQGSNTGELFF
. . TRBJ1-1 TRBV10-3 TGTGCCATCAGTGATGGCAGGGGAACCCCTGAAGCTTTCTTT CAISDGRGTPEAFF
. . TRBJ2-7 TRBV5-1 TGCGCCAGCAGCTTGGGGGTCGGCCTTACCTACGAGCAGTACTTC CASSLGVGLTYEQYF
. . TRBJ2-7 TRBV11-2 TGTGCCAGCAGCTGGGAATACAGGGATACCAGCTCCTACGAGCAGTACTTC CASSWEYRDTSSYEQYF
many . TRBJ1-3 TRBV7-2 TGTGCCAGCAGCTTAGATCTCTACTCTGGAAACACCATATATTTT CASSLDLYSGNTIYF
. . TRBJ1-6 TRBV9 TGTGCCAGCAGAACCGGAAATTCACCCCTCCACTTT CASRTGNSPLHF
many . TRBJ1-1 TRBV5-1 TGCGCCAGCAGCTCACAGGGTTATCGGACTGAAGCTTTCTTT CASSSQGYRTEAFF
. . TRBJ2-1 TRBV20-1 TGCAGTCCGAGGGAGCAGTTCTTC CSPREQFF
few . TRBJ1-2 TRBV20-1 TGCAGTGCTAGGGGGTTCTATGGCTACACCTTC CSARGFYGYTF
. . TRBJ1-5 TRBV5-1 TGCGCCAGCAGCTGGAGGCAGGGAGCGAATCAGCCCCAGCATTTT CASSWRQGANQPQHF
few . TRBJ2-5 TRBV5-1 TGCGCCAGCAGCTTGGTAGGACAGCGTAAAGAGACCCAGTACTTC CASSLVGQRKETQYF
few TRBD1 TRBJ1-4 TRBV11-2 TGTGCCAGCAGCTCGCCCACAGGGGGTAATGAAAAACTGTTTTTT CASSSPTGGNEKLFF
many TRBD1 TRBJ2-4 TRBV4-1 TGCGCCAGCAGCCGGATGGAGGGGACAGGGTACCCGTTAGGCAAAAACATTCAGTACTTC CASSRMEGTGYPLGKNIQYF